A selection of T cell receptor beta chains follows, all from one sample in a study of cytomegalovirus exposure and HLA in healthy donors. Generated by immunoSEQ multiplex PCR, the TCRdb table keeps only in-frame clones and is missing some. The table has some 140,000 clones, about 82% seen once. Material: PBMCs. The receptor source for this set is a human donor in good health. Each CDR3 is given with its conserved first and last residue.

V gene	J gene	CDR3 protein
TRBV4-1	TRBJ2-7	CASSQDPPGTYEQYF
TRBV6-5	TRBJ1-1	CASASTGITEAFF
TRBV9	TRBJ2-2	CASSVRRDRGPNTGELFF
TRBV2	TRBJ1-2	CASTRGPNYGYTF
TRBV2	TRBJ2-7	CASNPSGPYEQYF
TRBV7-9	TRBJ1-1	CASSLMVGNTEAFF
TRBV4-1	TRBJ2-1	CASSQGDSVAAFNELDEQFF
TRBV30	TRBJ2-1	CAWSPQAYNEQFF
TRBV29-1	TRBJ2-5	CSVVRGLETQYF
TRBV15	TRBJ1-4	CATKPGTNEKLFF
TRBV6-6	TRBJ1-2	CASSYFETGADGYTF
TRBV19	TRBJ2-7	CATPLAGGCEQYF
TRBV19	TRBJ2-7	CASSSGGHSGNYEQYF
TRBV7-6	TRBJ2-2	CASRDLKGTGELFF
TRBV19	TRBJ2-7	CATDGQGKNEQYF
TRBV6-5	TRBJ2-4	CASSPRDRNIQYF
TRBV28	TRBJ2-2	CASSLGQGGSGELFF
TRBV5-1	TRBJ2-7	CASSTGLAGALYEQYF
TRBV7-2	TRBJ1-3	CASSPRLSSGNTIYF
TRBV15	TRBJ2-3	CATSSPPEGYTQYF